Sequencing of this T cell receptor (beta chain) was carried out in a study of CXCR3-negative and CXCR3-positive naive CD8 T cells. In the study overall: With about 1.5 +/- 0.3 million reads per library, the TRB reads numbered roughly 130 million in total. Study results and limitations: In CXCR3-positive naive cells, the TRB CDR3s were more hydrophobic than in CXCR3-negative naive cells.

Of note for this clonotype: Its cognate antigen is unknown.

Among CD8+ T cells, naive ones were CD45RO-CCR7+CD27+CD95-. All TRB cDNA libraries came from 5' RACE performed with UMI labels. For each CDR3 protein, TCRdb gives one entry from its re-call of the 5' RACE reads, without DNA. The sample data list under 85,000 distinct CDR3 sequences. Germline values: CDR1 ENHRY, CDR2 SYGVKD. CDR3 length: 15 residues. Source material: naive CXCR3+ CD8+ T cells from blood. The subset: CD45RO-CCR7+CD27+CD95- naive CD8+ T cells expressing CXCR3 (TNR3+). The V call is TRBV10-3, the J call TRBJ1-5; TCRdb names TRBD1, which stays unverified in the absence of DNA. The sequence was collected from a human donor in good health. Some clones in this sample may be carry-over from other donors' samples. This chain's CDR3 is CAIDRDTHTWQPQHF.